Shown below are 10 T cell receptor beta chains from a single sample sequenced in a study of lymphopenia after photon versus proton radiotherapy. Only in-frame clones appear in the TCRdb table, and some are missing; sequencing was by immunoSEQ multiplex PCR. The sample lists about 160,000 clones, approximately 91% occurring once. This specimen was peripheral blood, taken from a patient treated with photon-based radiotherapy. Receptors originate from a man aged 45-65 years with gastric cancer.

V gene TRBV30 combines with J gene TRBJ2-5, with D perhaps matching TRBD2 (5 bases). The germline V gene has CDR1 GTSNPN and CDR2 SVGIG (reference sequence). With 8 bases removed from V and 4 bases from J, the gap between germline ends came to 14 bases. The CDR3 consists of 12 residues. The CDR3 DNA follows: TGTGCCGGAGGTCATGGGCCAGAGACCCAGTACTTC. Protein: CAGGHGPETQYF.

The V call is TRBV9, the J call TRBJ1-4; maybe TRBD1 (5 bases). Trimming pared 4 bases from V and 3 bases from J, leaving 7 bases between. The germline V gene encodes CDR1 SGDLS and CDR2 YYNGEE. This CDR3 has 13 residues. The CDR3 loop is CASSWGPNEKLFF. Written as DNA, the CDR3 is TGTGCCAGCAGCTGGGGACCTAATGAAAAACTGTTTTTT. Full variable domain (remainder filled in from reference TRBV9 and TRBJ1-4): DSGVTQTPKHLITATGQRVTLRCSPRSGDLSVYWYQQSLDQGLQFLIQYYNGEERAKGNILERFSAQQFPDLHSELNLSSLELGDSALYFCASSWGPNEKLFFGSGTQLSVL.

The chain combines TRBV28 with TRBJ2-1, with TRBD2 matching 12 bases. The CDR3 extends over 15 amino acids. CDR1 and CDR2 (germline): MDHEN, SYDVKM. V shed 8 bases, J shed 2 bases, and the junction held 4 bases outside the gene matches. In DNA, the CDR3 is TGTGCCAGCTACCCTAGCGGGAGGGCCTACAATGAGCAGTTCTTC. As protein: CASYPSGRAYNEQFF.

The V and J genes are TRBV15 and TRBJ2-3, with 7 bases matching TRBD2. CDR3 length equals 17 residues. Germline loops: CDR1 LNHNV, CDR2 YYDKDF (reference sequence). Trimming at V came to 1 base and at J to 1 base, leaving 8 bases not matched to a gene. The chain's CDR3 is CATSRVFGGGGTDTQYF. CDR3 in DNA: TGTGCCACCAGCAGAGTTTTTGGGGGAGGGGGCACAGATACGCAGTATTTT. Together with reference TRBV15 and TRBJ2-3, the CDR3 gives the full variable domain: DAMVIQNPRYQVTQFGKPVTLSCSQTLNHNVMYWYQQKSSQAPKLLFHYYDKDFNNEADTPDNFQSRRPNTSFCFLDIRSPGLGDTAMYLCATSRVFGGGGTDTQYFGPGTRLTVL.

The J gene is TRBJ2-3, the V gene TRBV10-3; 11 bases fit TRBD1. V lost 6 bases, J lost 3 bases, and 5 bases stayed unmatched. Germline CDR1 reads ENHRY; CDR2 reads SYGVKD. CDR3 length: 15 residues. CDR3 sequence: CAIRPGTGGTDTQYF. The CDR3 nucleotides read TGTGCCATCAGGCCGGGGACAGGGGGGACAGATACGCAGTATTTT.

The table lists this clone with a count of one. V is TRBV5-1 and J is TRBJ2-7; 10 positions agree with TRBD2. Germline CDR1 and CDR2: SGHRS and YFSETQ. The CDR3 contains 15 residues. The V segment lost 0 bases and the J segment 4 bases; nucleotides outside the gene matches: 4. CDR3: CASSLGSGRHYEQYF. The CDR3 DNA reads as TGCGCCAGCAGCTTGGGTAGCGGGAGGCATTACGAGCAGTACTTC.

The chain joins TRBV5-1 to TRBJ2-3; D is unclear. From germline, CDR1 is SGHRS and CDR2 YFSETQ. This CDR3 contains 12 residues. V was clipped by 4 bases and J by 0 bases, with 3 bases between them. The CDR3 DNA sequence: TGCGCCAGCAGCCCTAGCACAGATACGCAGTATTTT. Its protein product is CASSPSTDTQYF.

The chain carries TRBV4-1 and TRBJ2-5; maybe TRBD2 (6 bases). Germline V gene sequence: CDR1 MGHRA, CDR2 YSYEKL. The V end lost 0 bases, the J end lost 1 base, and 9 bases lay between the germline ends. The CDR3 spans 15 residues. The CDR3: CASSQDGGIQETQYF. CDR3 sequence (DNA): TGCGCCAGCAGCCAAGATGGGGGGATCCAAGAGACCCAGTACTTC.

The chain uses TRBV28 and TRBJ1-6; tentatively, D is TRBD1 (5 bases). The CDR3 totals 19 residues. With 4 bases removed from V and 9 bases from J, the gap between germline ends came to 28 bases. The germline CDR1 and CDR2 sequences are MDHEN and SYDVKM. The CDR3: CASSSPSGQGLAAGSPLHF. The CDR3 DNA is TGTGCCAGCAGTTCCCCCTCCGGGCAGGGCCTAGCCGCTGGTTCACCCCTCCACTTT.

The gene calls are TRBV18 and TRBJ1-2; D unresolved. Deletions cut 3 bases from V and 7 bases from J, with 15 bases between. Germline CDR1 is KGHSH and CDR2 is LQKENI. This CDR3 has 14 residues. CDR3 sequence reads: CASSPGSISTGYTF. CDR3 DNA sequence: TGTGCCAGCTCACCCGGCAGTATCTCTACTGGCTACACCTTC.